This is a list of T cell receptor beta chains from one sample in a study of blood T cells in healthy people across ages. MiXCR was run by TCRdb on the 5' RACE reads, yielding one entry per CDR3 protein. The sample holds hundreds of thousands of distinct CDR3 sequences, roughly 58% seen once. What was sequenced was blood. Every receptor here comes from a man between 60 and 75 years old in good health. CDR3s include the opening cysteine and the closing phenylalanine or tryptophan. The order of the fields is CDR3 protein, CDR3 DNA, CDR3 length, clone size, V gene, J gene, D gene. D genes are given only for firm matches. Rows may omit the clone size; those that give it use once, few, many or a size class.

CDR3 protein: CSVTSGGGTDTQYF; CDR3 DNA: TGCAGCGTTACTAGCGGGGGGGGCACAGATACGCAGTATTTT; CDR3 length: 14; clone size: -; V gene: TRBV29-1; J gene: TRBJ2-3; D gene: TRBD2
CDR3 protein: CASSLAVDRVKDGYTF; CDR3 DNA: TGTGCCAGCAGCTTAGCGGTGGACAGGGTGAAGGATGGCTACACCTTC; CDR3 length: 16; clone size: -; V gene: TRBV7-9; J gene: TRBJ1-2; D gene: TRBD1
CDR3 protein: CASSFAGGNTDTQYF; CDR3 DNA: TGTGCCAGCAGTTTCGCAGGGGGCAACACAGATACGCAGTATTTT; CDR3 length: 15; clone size: -; V gene: TRBV12-3/TRBV12-4; J gene: TRBJ2-3; D gene: TRBD1
CDR3 protein: CSVSSGVRTDTQYF; CDR3 DNA: TGCAGCGTATCATCCGGGGTGCGGACAGATACGCAGTATTTT; CDR3 length: 14; clone size: -; V gene: TRBV29-1; J gene: TRBJ2-3; D gene: -
CDR3 protein: CASSQDRAGTYNEQFF; CDR3 DNA: TGTGCCAGCAGCCAAGATCGGGCAGGCACTTACAATGAGCAGTTCTTC; CDR3 length: 16; clone size: few; V gene: TRBV4-2; J gene: TRBJ2-1; D gene: -
CDR3 protein: CASSSAGGPRNEQYF; CDR3 DNA: TGTGCCAGCAGCTCTGCGGGGGGTCCTAGGAACGAGCAGTACTTC; CDR3 length: 15; clone size: -; V gene: TRBV4-2; J gene: TRBJ2-7; D gene: TRBD2
CDR3 protein: CATFSGANVLTF; CDR3 DNA: TGTGCCACCTTCTCTGGGGCCAACGTCCTGACTTTC; CDR3 length: 12; clone size: -; V gene: TRBV6-5; J gene: TRBJ2-6; D gene: -
CDR3 protein: CASRPTGVDTEAFF; CDR3 DNA: TGCGCCAGCAGGCCGACAGGGGTGGACACTGAAGCTTTCTTT; CDR3 length: 14; clone size: -; V gene: TRBV5-1; J gene: TRBJ1-1; D gene: TRBD1
CDR3 protein: CATSRTGEATYNEQFF; CDR3 DNA: TGTGCCACCAGTCGAACAGGGGAGGCCACCTACAATGAGCAGTTCTTC; CDR3 length: 16; clone size: -; V gene: TRBV15; J gene: TRBJ2-1; D gene: -
CDR3 protein: CASSLLGGEQYF; CDR3 DNA: TGTGCCAGCAGCCTACTAGGGGGTGAGCAGTACTTC; CDR3 length: 12; clone size: -; V gene: TRBV7-9; J gene: TRBJ2-7; D gene: -
CDR3 protein: CASSLARTENTEAFF; CDR3 DNA: TGTGCCAGCAGCTTAGCGCGGACCGAGAACACTGAAGCTTTCTTT; CDR3 length: 15; clone size: many; V gene: TRBV7-9; J gene: TRBJ1-1; D gene: -
CDR3 protein: CASSVGEPRVRGTEAFF; CDR3 DNA: TGTGCCAGCAGCGTCGGGGAACCCAGGGTAAGAGGCACTGAAGCTTTCTTT; CDR3 length: 17; clone size: -; V gene: TRBV9; J gene: TRBJ1-1; D gene: -
CDR3 protein: CSVGRDSNQPQHF; CDR3 DNA: TGCAGCGTGGGAAGGGATAGCAATCAGCCCCAGCATTTT; CDR3 length: 13; clone size: -; V gene: TRBV29-1; J gene: TRBJ1-5; D gene: -
CDR3 protein: CASSQRAVSEKLFF; CDR3 DNA: TGCGCCAGCAGCCAACGCGCGGTCAGTGAAAAACTGTTTTTT; CDR3 length: 14; clone size: -; V gene: TRBV4-1; J gene: TRBJ1-4; D gene: -
CDR3 protein: CANSFEVGVVRRAFF; CDR3 DNA: TGTGCCAACAGCTTTGAAGTCGGGGTGGTAAGGAGGGCTTTCTTT; CDR3 length: 15; clone size: -; V gene: TRBV7-8; J gene: TRBJ1-1; D gene: -
CDR3 protein: CAIRPGTGDNEQFF; CDR3 DNA: TGTGCCATCAGACCCGGGACAGGGGACAATGAGCAGTTCTTC; CDR3 length: 14; clone size: few; V gene: TRBV10-3; J gene: TRBJ2-1; D gene: TRBD1
CDR3 protein: CASSESISGASNEQFF; CDR3 DNA: TGTGCCAGCAGTGAATCCATTAGCGGGGCTAGCAATGAGCAGTTCTTC; CDR3 length: 16; clone size: -; V gene: TRBV6-1; J gene: TRBJ2-1; D gene: TRBD2
CDR3 protein: CAMAAPGDTQYF; CDR3 DNA: TGTGCCATGGCGGCCCCGGGAGATACGCAGTATTTT; CDR3 length: 12; clone size: few; V gene: TRBV10-3; J gene: TRBJ2-3; D gene: -
CDR3 protein: CSVGTGGGETQYF; CDR3 DNA: TGCAGCGTGGGGACAGGGGGAGGGGAGACCCAGTACTTC; CDR3 length: 13; clone size: -; V gene: TRBV29-1; J gene: TRBJ2-5; D gene: TRBD1
CDR3 protein: CASSQFLGSNEKLFF; CDR3 DNA: TGCGCCAGCAGCCAATTCCTCGGGTCTAATGAAAAACTGTTTTTT; CDR3 length: 15; clone size: -; V gene: TRBV4-1; J gene: TRBJ1-4; D gene: -
CDR3 protein: CASSRLSQETQYF; CDR3 DNA: TGTGCCAGCAGCCGCCTCTCCCAAGAGACCCAGTACTTC; CDR3 length: 13; clone size: -; V gene: TRBV12-3/TRBV12-4; J gene: TRBJ2-5; D gene: -
CDR3 protein: CASSELLPGQSSYNEQFF; CDR3 DNA: TGTGCCAGCAGTGAACTACTCCCGGGACAGAGCTCCTACAATGAGCAGTTCTTC; CDR3 length: 18; clone size: few; V gene: TRBV6-1; J gene: TRBJ2-1; D gene: TRBD1
CDR3 protein: CASMISSVETQYF; CDR3 DNA: TGTGCCAGCATGATCTCATCGGTGGAGACCCAGTACTTC; CDR3 length: 13; clone size: -; V gene: TRBV6-1; J gene: TRBJ2-5; D gene: -
CDR3 protein: CASNLQQYNEQFF; CDR3 DNA: TGTGCCAGCAATCTCCAGCAGTACAATGAGCAGTTCTTC; CDR3 length: 13; clone size: -; V gene: TRBV12-3/TRBV12-4; J gene: TRBJ2-1; D gene: -
CDR3 protein: CASRRGLVLEETRYF; CDR3 DNA: TGTGCCAGCAGGCGCGGACTAGTCCTTGAAGAGACCCGGTACTTC; CDR3 length: 15; clone size: -; V gene: TRBV3-1; J gene: TRBJ2-5; D gene: TRBD2
CDR3 protein: CSATRTSRETQYF; CDR3 DNA: TGCAGTGCTACACGGACTAGCCGGGAGACCCAGTACTTC; CDR3 length: 13; clone size: -; V gene: TRBV20-1; J gene: TRBJ2-5; D gene: TRBD2
CDR3 protein: CASSQQGPNTEAFF; CDR3 DNA: TGTGCCAGCAGCCAACAGGGACCGAACACTGAAGCTTTCTTT; CDR3 length: 14; clone size: -; V gene: TRBV7-9; J gene: TRBJ1-1; D gene: -
CDR3 protein: CASSWDQTGSRETQYF; CDR3 DNA: TGCGCCAGCAGCTGGGACCAGACAGGGTCGAGGGAGACCCAGTACTTC; CDR3 length: 16; clone size: few; V gene: TRBV5-1; J gene: TRBJ2-5; D gene: TRBD1